Listed below are T cell receptor beta chains from one sample, sequenced in a study of PD-L1 blockade in urothelial cancer. Repertoires were generated with immunoSEQ multiplex PCR, while TCRdb's copy carries only in-frame clones and drops some. The table shows around 66,000 clones, with about nine tenths occurring only once. The sequences come from PBMCs, collected around atezolizumab (anti-PD-L1) treatment. The source is a man between 60 and 75 years old with urothelial cancer. CDR3s include the opening cysteine and the closing phenylalanine or tryptophan. A D gene is named only where the DNA matches it firmly. Clone size is not always given. Where it is, it says once, few, many or a class for expanded clones.

>NA|TRBJ1-1|NA|14|TRBV6-1
TGTGCCAGCAATACGGGACACCTGAACACTGAAGCTTTCTTT
CASNTGHLNTEAFF
>NA|TRBJ2-7|NA|13|TRBV30
TGTGCCTGGAGTATGGGGCCAAGGAACGAGCAGTACTTC
CAWSMGPRNEQYF
>NA|TRBJ2-1|NA|13|TRBV30
TGTGCCTGGAGTGTAGGGACTGCTATTGAGCAGTTCTTC
CAWSVGTAIEQFF
>NA|TRBJ1-5|NA|15|TRBV7-2
TGTGCCAGCAGCTTCGCTCGGGGGGCGAATCAGCCCCAGCATTTT
CASSFARGANQPQHF
>TRBD1|TRBJ1-2|NA|12|TRBV6-1
TGTGCCACCGAGCGGGACAGGACTGGCTACACCTTC
CATERDRTGYTF
>TRBD2|TRBJ2-2|NA|16|TRBV7-2
TGTGCCAGCAGCTTAGTGGCGGGGGGAAACACCGGGGAGCTGTTTTTT
CASSLVAGGNTGELFF
>TRBD1|TRBJ2-6|NA|18|TRBV2
TGTGCCAGCAGATTATGGACAGGGGGGAGCTCTGGGGCCAACGTCCTGACTTTC
CASRLWTGGSSGANVLTF
>TRBD1|TRBJ2-2|NA|15|TRBV10-3
TGTGCCATCAGTGACAGGGGGCCGAACACCGGGGAGCTGTTTTTT
CAISDRGPNTGELFF
>NA|TRBJ2-6|NA|16|TRBV7-3
TGTGCCAGCAGCCCAAACCGGGGTGGTGGGGCCAACGTCCTGACTTTC
CASSPNRGGGANVLTF
>NA|TRBJ1-5|few|13|TRBV5-1
TGCGCCAGCAGCTTGGGGCGGGGTCAGCCCCAGCATTTT
CASSLGRGQPQHF
>TRBD2|TRBJ2-1|NA|15|TRBV7-9
TGTGCCAGCAGCACAGGGACTAGCGGGATTAGTGAGCAGTTCTTC
CASSTGTSGISEQFF
>NA|TRBJ2-1|NA|13|TRBV7-3
TGTGCCAGCAGCTTGTGGGCAACGAATGAGCAGTTCTTC
CASSLWATNEQFF
>TRBD2|TRBJ2-1|once|15|TRBV5-1
TGCGCCAGCAGCTTACTAAGCGGGAGTTTCAATGAGCAGTTCTTC
CASSLLSGSFNEQFF
>TRBD1|TRBJ2-3|NA|15|TRBV5-4
TGTGCCAGCAGCTTCGGACAGGGCCCCACAGATACGCAGTATTTT
CASSFGQGPTDTQYF
>NA|TRBJ1-4|NA|13|TRBV5-1
TGCGCCAGCAACAGGGACGGGAATGAAAAACTGTTTTTT
CASNRDGNEKLFF
>TRBD2|TRBJ2-3|NA|16|TRBV11-3
TGTGCCAGCAGGAAAATAGCGGGGGCCATCACAGATACGCAGTATTTT
CASRKIAGAITDTQYF
>TRBD1|TRBJ1-1|NA|15|TRBV11-3
TGTGCCAGCAGCCCGCGGGACAGGGTAAACACTGAAGCTTTCTTT
CASSPRDRVNTEAFF
>TRBD2|TRBJ2-7|NA|15|TRBV9
TGTGCCAGCAGCCCCGGGACTAGCGGGAGAACCGAGCAGTACTTC
CASSPGTSGRTEQYF
>TRBD1|TRBJ1-4|NA|14|TRBV30
TGTGCCTGGAGCGAGGACAGGGCGAATGAAAAACTGTTTTTT
CAWSEDRANEKLFF
>NA|TRBJ1-3|NA|16|TRBV28
TGTGCCAGCAACCCGACAGGCACAATCTCTGGAAACACCATATATTTT
CASNPTGTISGNTIYF
>TRBD1|TRBJ1-2|NA|16|TRBV5-4
TGTGCCAGCAGCCATATGGACAAGGGGGCTTTGTATGGCTACACCTTC
CASSHMDKGALYGYTF
>TRBD2|TRBJ2-3|NA|13|TRBV5-4
TGTGCCAGCAGCTTCGGGGGGGCCCCAAGGGCGAATTTT
CASSFGGAPRANF
>NA|TRBJ1-3|NA|16|TRBV4-1
TGCGCCAGCAGCCAAATCGGGACACCCGCTGGAAACACCATATATTTT
CASSQIGTPAGNTIYF
>TRBD1|TRBJ1-4|NA|16|TRBV19
TGTGCCAGTAGTGGGACAGGGGCTTCCGCTAATGAAAAACTGTTTTTT
CASSGTGASANEKLFF
>NA|TRBJ2-7|NA|15|TRBV7-8
TGTGCCAGCAGCTTAGCGGGTCAGGGGACCTACGAGCAGTACTTC
CASSLAGQGTYEQYF
>TRBD1|TRBJ2-4|NA|14|TRBV27
TGTGCCAGCAGTTTAGGGGACAGGGCAAACATTCAGTACTTC
CASSLGDRANIQYF
>TRBD1|TRBJ1-1|NA|14|TRBV9
TGTGCCAGCAGCGGGAACAGGGGGAACACTGAAGCTTTCTTT
CASSGNRGNTEAFF
>NA|TRBJ2-1|NA|15|TRBV5-1
TGCGCCAGCAACCCGCGCTGGGGGCAAGACAATGAGCAGTTCTTC
CASNPRWGQDNEQFF
>NA|TRBJ1-2|few|12|TRBV7-3
TGTGCCAGCAGCGCGAGTGAGGATGGCTACACCTTC
CASSASEDGYTF
>NA|TRBJ2-5|NA|11|TRBV20-1
TGCAGTGCTGTTGCAGGCGAGACCCAGTACTTC
CSAVAGETQYF
>NA|TRBJ1-6|NA|16|TRBV5-6
TGTGCCAGCAGCTTGGCAGGGCTACCTTATAATTCACCCCTCCACTTT
CASSLAGLPYNSPLHF
>NA|TRBJ1-1|NA|14|TRBV2
TGTGCCAGCAACCGACCGGGGGGGGGAACTGAAGCTTTCTTT
CASNRPGGGTEAFF
>NA|TRBJ2-5|NA|15|TRBV11-2
TGTGCCAGCAGCTTCGGAGGGCCCTGGGAAGAGACCCAGTACTTC
CASSFGGPWEETQYF
>NA|TRBJ1-5|NA|13|TRBV27
TGTGCCAGCACGTCGGGGAGCAATCAGCCCCAGCATTTT
CASTSGSNQPQHF
>TRBD1|TRBJ1-3|NA|14|TRBV6-5
TGTGCCAGCAGCTTTGGACAGGGGGGAAACACCATATATTTT
CASSFGQGGNTIYF
>NA|TRBJ1-3|few|13|TRBV7-2
TGTGCCAGCAGCTCAGGGTTTTTAGACACCATATATTTT
CASSSGFLDTIYF
>NA|TRBJ2-6|NA|16|TRBV7-9
TGTGCCAGCAGCATGCTAGACCCCTCTGGGGCCAACGTCCTGACTTTC
CASSMLDPSGANVLTF
>TRBD1|TRBJ2-3|once|14|TRBV10-3
TGTGCCATCAGAGAAGGGACAGGGGGAGATACGCAGTATTTT
CAIREGTGGDTQYF
>NA|TRBJ1-5|NA|12|TRBV7-9
TGTGCCAGCAGCTTAGGAGGTCAGCCCCAGCATTTT
CASSLGGQPQHF
>NA|TRBJ1-2|NA|11|TRBV30
TGTGCCTGGAGCTTGCGGTATGGCTACACCTTC
CAWSLRYGYTF
>NA|TRBJ2-1|NA|14|TRBV5-1
TGCGCCAGCAGAGGAGTCTTAGCGCTCAATGAGCAGTTCTTC
CASRGVLALNEQFF
>TRBD2|TRBJ2-5|NA|13|TRBV7-2
TGTGCCAGCAGCTTTGGGGAGGGGGAGACCCAGTACTTC
CASSFGEGETQYF
>NA|TRBJ2-1|NA|13|TRBV7-3
TGTGCCAGCAGCGCAGGATCCTACAATGAGCAGTTCTTC
CASSAGSYNEQFF
>NA|TRBJ2-7|NA|15|TRBV7-9
TGTGCCAGCAGCTTAGGGCGGGACAGAAGCTACGAGCAGTACTTC
CASSLGRDRSYEQYF
>TRBD1|TRBJ2-7|NA|15|TRBV2
TGTGCCAGCCGCAGTGGGGGACAGGGCGGCTACGAGCAGTACTTC
CASRSGGQGGYEQYF
>NA|TRBJ2-1|once|13|TRBV6-6
TGTGCCACCAGGGGGCGGGGGGGCTATGAGCAGTTCTTC
CATRGRGGYEQFF
>TRBD2|TRBJ2-3|NA|16|TRBV4-1
TGCGCCAGCAGCCAAGATTGGCGGGGGGGCCGGGATACGCAGTATTTT
CASSQDWRGGRDTQYF
>TRBD2|TRBJ2-1|once|14|TRBV29-1
TGCAGCGTCCGGACTAGCGGGAGCATGAATGAGCAGTTCTTC
CSVRTSGSMNEQFF
>TRBD2|TRBJ2-3|NA|17|TRBV10-2
TGCGCCAGCAGTGAGTTTTATAGCGGGGGGGGGCCAGATACGCAGTATTTT
CASSEFYSGGGPDTQYF
>NA|TRBJ2-2|NA|15|TRBV7-9
TGTGCCAGCAGCTTAGAAGTGGGCACAACTCGGGAGCTGTTTTTT
CASSLEVGTTRELFF
>TRBD2|TRBJ2-4|NA|17|TRBV11-2
TGTGCCAGCAGAATAGCGGGAGGGACGCGGGCCAAAAACATTCAGTACTTC
CASRIAGGTRAKNIQYF
>TRBD1|TRBJ2-1|once|16|TRBV6-4
TGTGCCAGCAGTGACTTCCCGGGACAGGGAAGCAATGAGCAGTTCTTC
CASSDFPGQGSNEQFF